This T cell receptor beta chain was captured in a study of beta chain features in type 1 diabetes. Study findings and constraints: Significant though moderate, a shortening of TCRB CDR3s appeared in all four CD4+ subsets of Type 1 diabetes patients. It was not settled here whether HLA type affects TCRB rearrangement.

This CDR3 has 15 residues. CDR1 is MNHEY and CDR2 is SVGAGI in the germline V gene. V trimming: 3 bases; J trimming: 4 bases; junction bases outside the gene matches: 6. All of the isolated RNA was reverse transcribed, so expressed TCRB transcripts were sequenced. The protocol was immunoSEQ multiplex PCR, while the TCRdb copy is restricted to in-frame clones and leaves out a portion. Here the sample spans 850,000 to 900,000 clones, 17% being singletons. Concerning this clone itself: Its antigen is unknown. The same CDR3 can be traced to other DNA sequences in this sample.

The receptor's source is a woman aged 18-29 years in good health. Material: naive CD4+ T cells from blood. The chain joins TRBV6-5 to TRBJ2-7, with 10 positions matching TRBD1. The CDR3 DNA sequence: TGTGCCAGCAGTTATTCCGGGACAGGGGTGTACGAGCAGTACTTC. Protein: CASSYSGTGVYEQYF.